Presented here are 13 T cell receptor beta chains from one specimen sequenced in a study of CD8+ T cells in alopecia areata. Following extraction, RNA underwent reverse transcription to cDNA, which served as the sequencing template. Sequencing was performed with immunoSEQ multiplex PCR; in TCRdb, only in-frame clones are kept and a portion is missing. Among about 4,400 clones, 60% were seen once, and the ten largest hold approximately 10%. Treatment defined: oral pan-JAK inhibitor, 5-10 mg twice daily. Peripheral blood and lesional scalp punch biopsies were taken from alopecia areata patients. The material was skin, obtained at roughly week 36, from a patient treated with tofacitinib. The receptors come from a human donor with alopecia areata.

This clone is large. V usage is TRBV27 and J usage is TRBJ2-7; 12 nucleotides line up with TRBD2. V shed 6 bases and J 2 bases; nucleotides not matched to a gene: 5. CDR1 and CDR2 from the germline V gene are MNHEY and SMNVEV (reference sequence). This CDR3 contains 15 residues. CDR3 sequence: CASRPRLAGAYEQYF. DNA for the CDR3: TGTGCCAGCAGGCCGAGACTAGCGGGAGCCTACGAGCAGTACTTC.

The chain couples TRBV7-6 to TRBJ2-1, with a tentative D call TRBD2 (5 bases). Deletions cut 5 bases from V and 1 base from J, with 12 bases between. Germline assignment: CDR1 SGHVS and CDR2 FNYEAQ. The CDR3 sequence is 15 residues long. The CDR3 DNA is TGTGCCAGCAGCCTGACGGGAAGGTCCTACAATGAGCAGTTCTTC. This codes for CASSLTGRSYNEQFF.

This clone was counted a few times. V gene TRBV5-6 combines with J gene TRBJ2-1, with 8 bases fitting TRBD1. The germline V gene has CDR1 SGHDT and CDR2 YYEEEE. The CDR3 runs 15 residues. V lost 5 bases and J lost 6; bases outside the gene matches: 10. The CDR3 reads CASSKGTGSFNEQFF. Written as DNA, the CDR3 is TGTGCCAGCAGTAAAGGGACAGGTAGTTTCAATGAGCAGTTCTTC. Complete variable domain (other parts from reference TRBV5-6 and TRBJ2-1): DAGVTQSPTHLIKTRGQQVTLRCSPKSGHDTVSWYQQALGQGPQFIFQYYEEEERQRGNFPDRFSGHQFPNYSSELNVNALLLGDSALYLCASSKGTGSFNEQFFGPGTRLTVL.

This chain joins TRBV4-3 and TRBJ2-1; 9 bases align to TRBD2. Germline CDR1 is LGHNA and CDR2 is YSLEER. V lost 1 base, J lost 5 bases, and 6 bases stayed unmatched. The CDR3 extends over 16 amino acids. CDR3 coding DNA: TGCGCCAGCAGCCAAGGGGCTAGCGGGACAGACAATGAGCAGTTCTTC. As protein: CASSQGASGTDNEQFF.

This clone was observed a few times. The chain has TRBV7-7 and TRBJ1-2, with 7 bases matching TRBD1. The germline CDR1 and CDR2 sequences are SSHAT and FNYEAQ (reference sequence). After removal of 4 bases from V and 8 bases from J, the junction contained 16 bases not matched to a gene. The length of the CDR3 is 16 residues. The CDR3 region is CASSSGRDSFYGGYTF. CDR3 in DNA: TGTGCCAGCAGCTCGGGCCGGGACAGCTTTTATGGAGGCTACACCTTC.

This clone appeared a single time. This chain connects TRBV5-1 to TRBJ2-3; D gene ambiguous. This CDR3 has 14 amino acids. The germline V gene has CDR1 SGHRS and CDR2 YFSETQ. Trimming cost V 4 bases and J 0 bases, with 9 bases left between them. CDR3 nucleotide sequence: TGCGCCAGCAGCGCAGAAGACAGCACAGATACGCAGTATTTT. Protein sequence: CASSAEDSTDTQYF.

The rearrangement joins TRBV9 to TRBJ2-3, with D perhaps TRBD2 (6 bases). Trimming pared 3 bases from V and 2 bases from J, leaving 19 bases between. The germline gives CDR1 SGDLS, CDR2 YYNGEE. This CDR3 has 17 residues. The CDR3 here is CASSEGPGTAPTDTQYF. The CDR3 bases are TGTGCCAGCAGCGAGGGCCCCGGGACTGCCCCCACAGATACGCAGTATTTT.

The rearrangement links TRBV28 to TRBJ2-1, with TRBD2 matching over 13 bases. The CDR3 spans 15 residues. The V segment lost 11 bases and the J segment 4 bases; nucleotides outside the gene matches: 8. The germline CDR1 and CDR2 sequences are MDHEN and SYDVKM. The CDR3 nucleotides read TGTGCCCACGCGACTAGCGGGAGGATGTACAATGAGCAGTTCTTC. Its translation: CAHATSGRMYNEQFF.

This rearrangement joins TRBV7-7 to TRBJ1-2; D gene ambiguous. Germline CDR1 is SSHAT and CDR2 is FNYEAQ (reference sequence). This CDR3 is built from 16 residues. V gave up 5 bases and J gave up 4 bases, with 20 bases separating them. The CDR3 loop reads CASSIRGSRKTYGYTF. DNA of the CDR3: TGTGCCAGCAGCATACGGGGTAGCCGAAAGACCTATGGCTACACCTTC.

V is TRBV6-5 and J is TRBJ1-1; D perhaps matches TRBD1 (5 bases). The V end lost 5 bases, the J end lost 0 bases, and 10 bases lay between the germline ends. The CDR3 runs to 14 residues. Germline lookup yields CDR1 MNHEY and CDR2 SVGAGI. DNA of the CDR3: TGTGCCAGCAGTAGTCAGGGTATGAACACTGAAGCTTTCTTT. It translates to CASSSQGMNTEAFF.

The rearrangement uses TRBV2 and TRBJ2-1; the D call may be TRBD1 or TRBD2 (6 bases each). CDR1 SNHLY and CDR2 FYNNEI come from the germline V gene. Trimming took off 3 bases at V and 7 bases at J, with 16 bases between the two ends. There are 15 residues in the CDR3. The CDR3 coding sequence is TGTGCCAGCAGTGATGAGGGGGGATGGAGTAATGAGCAGTTCTTC. Translating it yields CASSDEGGWSNEQFF.

This clone was seen more than once but under ten times. The V gene is TRBV11-3, the J gene TRBJ1-1; D is unclear. This CDR3 has 11 residues. V lost 3 bases, J lost 6 bases, and 5 bases lay in between. Germline CDR1 SGHNT, CDR2 YENEEA. CDR3 sequence: CASSLGSEAFF. CDR3 nucleotide sequence: TGTGCCAGCAGCTTGGGTTCTGAAGCTTTCTTT.

The chain recombines TRBV27 with TRBJ1-1; 8 bases match TRBD1. Germline values: CDR1 MNHEY, CDR2 SMNVEV (reference sequence). The CDR3 runs to 16 residues. V shed 3 bases, J shed 1 base, and the junction held 7 bases outside the gene matches. This chain's CDR3 is CASSFLRTGKNTEAFF. The DNA for the CDR3 is TGTGCCAGCAGTTTCCTTAGGACAGGGAAGAACACTGAAGCTTTCTTT.